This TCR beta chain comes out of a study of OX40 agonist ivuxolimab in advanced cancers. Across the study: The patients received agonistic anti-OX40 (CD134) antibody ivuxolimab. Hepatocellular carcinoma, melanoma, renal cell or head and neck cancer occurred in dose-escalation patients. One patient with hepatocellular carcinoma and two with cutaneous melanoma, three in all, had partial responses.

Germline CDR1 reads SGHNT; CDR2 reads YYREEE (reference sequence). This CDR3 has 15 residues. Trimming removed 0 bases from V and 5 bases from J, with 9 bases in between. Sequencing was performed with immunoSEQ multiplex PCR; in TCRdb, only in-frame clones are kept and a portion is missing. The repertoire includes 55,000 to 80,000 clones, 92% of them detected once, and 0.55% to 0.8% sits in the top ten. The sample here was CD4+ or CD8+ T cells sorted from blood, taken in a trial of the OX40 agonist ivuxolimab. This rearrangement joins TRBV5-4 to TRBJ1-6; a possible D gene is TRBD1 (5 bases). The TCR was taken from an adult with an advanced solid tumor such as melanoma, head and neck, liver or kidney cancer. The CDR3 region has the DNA TGTGCCAGCAGCTTGGCCCAGGGTGATAATTCACCCCTCCACTTT. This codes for CASSLAQGDNSPLHF.